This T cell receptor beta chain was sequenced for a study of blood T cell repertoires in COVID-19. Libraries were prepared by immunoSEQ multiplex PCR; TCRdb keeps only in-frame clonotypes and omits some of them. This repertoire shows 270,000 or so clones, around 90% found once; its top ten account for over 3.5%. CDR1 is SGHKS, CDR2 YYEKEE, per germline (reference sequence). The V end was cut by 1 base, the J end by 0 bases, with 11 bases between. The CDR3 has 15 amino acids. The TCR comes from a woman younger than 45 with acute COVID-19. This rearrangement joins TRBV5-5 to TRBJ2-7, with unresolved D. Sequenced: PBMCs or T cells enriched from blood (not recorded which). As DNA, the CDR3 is TGTGCCAGCAGCTTGCACGGCGGTAGCTCCTACGAGCAGTACTTC. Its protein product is CASSLHGGSSYEQYF.